This TCR beta chain was captured by sequencing in a study of T cells in Graves' hyperthyroidism and ophthalmopathy. A remark on this clonotype: Its antigen remains unknown.

Study outcomes and limitations: Clonotypes that were expanded in thyroid above 0.001 mostly appeared in blood too.

Amplified TCR beta CDR3 regions came from RNA transcripts. The study used the HTBI primer set for a first-round RT-PCR of the TCR CDR3. TCRdb re-called the multiplex PCR reads through MiXCR, storing one row per CDR3 protein. The sample shows 600,000 to 650,000 distinct CDR3 sequences, roughly 20% of them seen only once. Each diagnosis drew on symptoms, thyroxine, TRAb, thyroid ultrasound and orbital computed tomography findings. The sequencing input was blood. This TCR came from a man aged 25-45 years with Graves' ophthalmopathy.

CDR3 nucleotides: TGTGCCAGCAGTTGGGGGACTAGCCGGACCTACGAGCAGTACTTC. It specifies CASSWGTSRTYEQYF. The chain has TRBV27 and TRBJ2-7; 9 bases are a match to TRBD2. The germline CDR1 and CDR2 sequences are MNHEY and SMNVEV (reference sequence). The CDR3 is 15 residues long. V lost 4 bases and J lost 2; bases outside the gene matches: 6.